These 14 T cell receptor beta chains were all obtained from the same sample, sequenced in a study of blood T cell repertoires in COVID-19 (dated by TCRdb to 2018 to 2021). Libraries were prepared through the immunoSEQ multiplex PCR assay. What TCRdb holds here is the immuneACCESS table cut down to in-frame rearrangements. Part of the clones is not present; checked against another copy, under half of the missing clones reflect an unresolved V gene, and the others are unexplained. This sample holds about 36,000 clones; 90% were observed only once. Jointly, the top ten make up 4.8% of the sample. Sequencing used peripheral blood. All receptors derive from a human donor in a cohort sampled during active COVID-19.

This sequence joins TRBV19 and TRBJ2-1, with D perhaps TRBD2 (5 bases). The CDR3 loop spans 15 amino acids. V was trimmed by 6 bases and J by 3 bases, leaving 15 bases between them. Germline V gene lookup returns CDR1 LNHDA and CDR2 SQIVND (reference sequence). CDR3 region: CASRPWAGLYNEQFF. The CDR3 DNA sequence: TGTGCCAGTAGACCATGGGCGGGCCTCTACAATGAGCAGTTCTTC. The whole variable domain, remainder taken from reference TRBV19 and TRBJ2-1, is DGGITQSPKYLFRKEGQNVTLSCEQNLNHDAMYWYRQDPGQGLRLIYYSQIVNDFQKGDIAEGYSVSREKKESFPLTVTSAQKNPTAFYLCASRPWAGLYNEQFFGPGTRLTVL.

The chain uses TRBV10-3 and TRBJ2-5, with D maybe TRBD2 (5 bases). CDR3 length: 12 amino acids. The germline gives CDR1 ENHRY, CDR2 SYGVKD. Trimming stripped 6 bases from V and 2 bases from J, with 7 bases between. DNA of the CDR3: TGTGCCATCAGGGACTCTCAAGAGACCCAGTACTTC. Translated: CAIRDSQETQYF.

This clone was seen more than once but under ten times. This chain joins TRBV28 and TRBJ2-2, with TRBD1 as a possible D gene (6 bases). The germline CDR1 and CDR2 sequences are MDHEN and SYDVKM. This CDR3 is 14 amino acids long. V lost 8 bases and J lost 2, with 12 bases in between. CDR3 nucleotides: TGTGCCAGCTATGACAGGTCCAACACCGGGGAGCTGTTTTTT. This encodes CASYDRSNTGELFF. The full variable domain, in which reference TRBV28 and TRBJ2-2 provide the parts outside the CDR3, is DVKVTQSSRYLVKRTGEKVFLECVQDMDHENMFWYRQDPGLGLRLIYFSYDVKMKEKGDIPEGYSVSREKKERFSLILESASTNQTSMYLCASYDRSNTGELFFGEGSRLTVL.

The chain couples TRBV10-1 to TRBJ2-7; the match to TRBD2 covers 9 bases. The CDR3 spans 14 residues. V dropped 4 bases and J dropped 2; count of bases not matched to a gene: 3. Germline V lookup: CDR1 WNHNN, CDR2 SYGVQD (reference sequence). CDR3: CASSGAGGPYEQYF. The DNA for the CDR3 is TGCGCCAGCAGTGGAGCGGGAGGCCCCTACGAGCAGTACTTC.

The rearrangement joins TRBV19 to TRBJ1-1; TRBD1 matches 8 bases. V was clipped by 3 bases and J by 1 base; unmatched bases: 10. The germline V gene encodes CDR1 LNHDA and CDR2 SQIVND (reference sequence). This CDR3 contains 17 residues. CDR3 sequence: CASSMLGRGLENTEAFF. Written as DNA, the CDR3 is TGTGCCAGTAGTATGCTGGGCAGGGGGCTGGAGAACACTGAAGCTTTCTTT.

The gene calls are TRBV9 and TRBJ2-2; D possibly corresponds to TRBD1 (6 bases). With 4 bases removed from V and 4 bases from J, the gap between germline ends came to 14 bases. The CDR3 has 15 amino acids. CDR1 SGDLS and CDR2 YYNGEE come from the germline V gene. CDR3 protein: CASSPVRGGTGELFF. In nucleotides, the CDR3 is TGTGCCAGCAGCCCTGTAAGAGGGGGCACCGGGGAGCTGTTTTTT.

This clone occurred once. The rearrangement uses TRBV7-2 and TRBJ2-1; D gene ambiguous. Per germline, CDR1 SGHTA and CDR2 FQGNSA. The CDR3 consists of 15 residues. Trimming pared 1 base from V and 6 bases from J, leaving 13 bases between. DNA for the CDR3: TGTGCCAGCAGCTTAGGACCCGCACAGACCAATGAGCAGTTCTTC. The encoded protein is CASSLGPAQTNEQFF.

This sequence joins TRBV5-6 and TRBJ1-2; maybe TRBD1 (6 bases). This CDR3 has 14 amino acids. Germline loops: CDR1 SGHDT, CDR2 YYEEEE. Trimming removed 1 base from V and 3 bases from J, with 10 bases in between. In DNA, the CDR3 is TGTGCCAGCAGCTTGACAGGGTGGGACTATGGCTACACCTTC. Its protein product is CASSLTGWDYGYTF.

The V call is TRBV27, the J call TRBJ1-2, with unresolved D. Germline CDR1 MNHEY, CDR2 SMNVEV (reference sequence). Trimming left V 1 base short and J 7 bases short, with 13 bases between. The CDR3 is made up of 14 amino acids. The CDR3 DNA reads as TGTGCCAGCAGTTTATTTCGGGGATCGATTGGCTACACCTTC. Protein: CASSLFRGSIGYTF.

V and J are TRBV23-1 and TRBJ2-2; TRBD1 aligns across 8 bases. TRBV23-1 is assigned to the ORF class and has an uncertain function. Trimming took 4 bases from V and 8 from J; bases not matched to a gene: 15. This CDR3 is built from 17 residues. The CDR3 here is CASSRPPSATGVGELFF. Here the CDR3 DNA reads TGCGCCAGCAGTCGACCACCCTCCGCGACAGGGGTGGGGGAGCTGTTTTTT.

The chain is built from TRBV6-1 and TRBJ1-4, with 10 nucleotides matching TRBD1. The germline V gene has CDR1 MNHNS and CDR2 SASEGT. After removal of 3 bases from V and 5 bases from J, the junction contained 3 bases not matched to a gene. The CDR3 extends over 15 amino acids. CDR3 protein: CASSDRDRGNEKLFF. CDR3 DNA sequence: TGTGCCAGCAGTGACCGGGACAGGGGCAATGAAAAACTGTTTTTT.

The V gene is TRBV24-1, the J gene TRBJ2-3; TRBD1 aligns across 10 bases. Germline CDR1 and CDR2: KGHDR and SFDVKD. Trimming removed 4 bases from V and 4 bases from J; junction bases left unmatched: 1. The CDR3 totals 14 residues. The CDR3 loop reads CATSETGGPDTQYF. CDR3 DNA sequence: TGTGCCACCAGTGAGACAGGGGGCCCAGATACGCAGTATTTT.

As DNA, the CDR3 is TGCGCCACCAAACTCCAGACTTTCCAAGAGACCCAGTACTTC. As protein: CATKLQTFQETQYF. The rearrangement uses TRBV5-1 and TRBJ2-5; no clear D gene. Looked up from germline, CDR1 is SGHRS and CDR2 is YFSETQ. The CDR3 is 14 amino acids. V lost 9 bases to trimming and J lost 1 base, with 16 bases between them.

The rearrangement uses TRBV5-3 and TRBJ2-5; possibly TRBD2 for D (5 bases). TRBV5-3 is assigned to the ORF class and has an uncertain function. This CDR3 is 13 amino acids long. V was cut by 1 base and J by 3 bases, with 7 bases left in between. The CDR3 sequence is CARSLRSEETQYF. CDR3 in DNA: TGTGCCAGAAGCTTGCGTAGCGAAGAGACCCAGTACTTC.